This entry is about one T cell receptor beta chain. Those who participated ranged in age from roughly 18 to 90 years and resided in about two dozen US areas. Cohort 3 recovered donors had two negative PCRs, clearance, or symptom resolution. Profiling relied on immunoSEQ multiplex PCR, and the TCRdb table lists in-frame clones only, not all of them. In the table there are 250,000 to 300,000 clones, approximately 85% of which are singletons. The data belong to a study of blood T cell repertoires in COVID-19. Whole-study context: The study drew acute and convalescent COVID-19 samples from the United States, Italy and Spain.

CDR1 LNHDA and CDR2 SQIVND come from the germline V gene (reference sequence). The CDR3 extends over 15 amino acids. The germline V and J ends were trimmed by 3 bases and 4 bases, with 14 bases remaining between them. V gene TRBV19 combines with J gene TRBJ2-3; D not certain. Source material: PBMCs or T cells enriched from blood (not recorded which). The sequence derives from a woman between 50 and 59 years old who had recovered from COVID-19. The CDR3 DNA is TGTGCCAGTAGTATTGGTACATTATTTCCAGATACGCAGTATTTT. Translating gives CASSIGTLFPDTQYF.